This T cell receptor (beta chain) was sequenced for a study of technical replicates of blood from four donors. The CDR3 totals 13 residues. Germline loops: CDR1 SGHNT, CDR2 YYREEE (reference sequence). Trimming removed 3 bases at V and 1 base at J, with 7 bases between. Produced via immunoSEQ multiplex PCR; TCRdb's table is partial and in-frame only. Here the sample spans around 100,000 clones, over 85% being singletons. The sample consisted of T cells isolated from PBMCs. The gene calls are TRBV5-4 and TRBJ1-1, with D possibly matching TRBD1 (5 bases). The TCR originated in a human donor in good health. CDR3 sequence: CASSSGQNTEAFF. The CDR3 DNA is TGTGCCAGCAGCTCAGGACAGAACACTGAAGCTTTCTTT.